This T cell receptor (beta chain) was retrieved from a study of early stage breast cancer tumors. Trimming removed 0 bases from V and 4 bases from J, with 11 bases in between. CDR1 SGDLS and CDR2 YYNGEE come from the germline V gene. This CDR3 has 15 amino acids. The study's findings and limits: Compared with adjacent normal breast, tumors showed about 2.5-fold denser, more clonal T cells. Bulk DNA sequencing of unsorted cells missed chain pairing and markers.

On this clone: Its specificity is not known.

Blood replicates held 0.5 ug DNA, tumor or normal breast approximately 1.5 ug, two each. Clones were sequenced by immunoSEQ multiplex PCR, and TCRdb holds only the in-frame ones, with some missing. The data contain tens of thousands of clones, 70% to 75% of them singletons. This TCR derives from a person aged 25 to 39 with breast cancer. The chain has TRBV9 and TRBJ2-1; maybe TRBD2 (6 bases). The sample taken for sequencing was breast tumor tissue. The CDR3 nucleotides are TGTGCCAGCAGCGTAGTTTCTAGCGAGTACAATGAGCAGTTCTTC. It translates to CASSVVSSEYNEQFF.